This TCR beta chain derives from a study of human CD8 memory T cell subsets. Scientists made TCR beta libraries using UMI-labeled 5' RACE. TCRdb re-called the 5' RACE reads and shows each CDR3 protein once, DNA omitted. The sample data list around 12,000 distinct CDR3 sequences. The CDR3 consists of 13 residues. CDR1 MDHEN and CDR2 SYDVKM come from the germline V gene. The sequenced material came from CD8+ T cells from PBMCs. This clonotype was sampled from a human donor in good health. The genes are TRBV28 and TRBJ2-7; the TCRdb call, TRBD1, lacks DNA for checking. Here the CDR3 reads CASSPGQANEQYF.